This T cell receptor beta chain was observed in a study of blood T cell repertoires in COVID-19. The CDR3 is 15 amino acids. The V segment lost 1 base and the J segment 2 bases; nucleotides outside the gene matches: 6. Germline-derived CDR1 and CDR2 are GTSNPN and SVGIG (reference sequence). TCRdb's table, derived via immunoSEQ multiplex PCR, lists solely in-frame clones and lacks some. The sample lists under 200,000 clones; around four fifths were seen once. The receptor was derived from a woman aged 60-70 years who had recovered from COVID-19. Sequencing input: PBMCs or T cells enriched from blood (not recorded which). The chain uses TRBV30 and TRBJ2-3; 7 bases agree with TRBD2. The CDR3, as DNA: TGTGCCTGGAGTGCGCCTAGCGGATACACAGATACGCAGTATTTT. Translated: CAWSAPSGYTDTQYF. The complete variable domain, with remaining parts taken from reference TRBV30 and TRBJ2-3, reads SQTIHQWPATLVQPVGSPLSLECTVEGTSNPNLYWYRQAAGRGLQLLFYSVGIGQISSEVPQNLSASRPQDRQFILSSKKLLLSDSGFYLCAWSAPSGYTDTQYFGPGTRLTVL.